This TCR beta chain was sequenced in a study of technical replicates of blood from several donors. The protocol was immunoSEQ multiplex PCR, while the TCRdb copy is restricted to in-frame clones and leaves out a portion. This sample yields more than 90,000 clones, of which about 95% are seen a single time; about 0.37% belongs to the top ten. The CDR3 runs 19 residues. In germline, CDR1 is MRHNA, CDR2 SNTAGT. V lost 2 bases and J lost 3; bases outside the gene matches: 12. Sequences were obtained from T cells isolated from PBMCs. The receptor's source is a human donor in good health. The J gene is TRBJ2-3, the V gene TRBV6-4, with TRBD2 matching 12 bases. CDR3 in amino acids: CASSDGPSGRGDTTDTQYF. DNA of the CDR3: TGTGCCAGCAGTGACGGTCCTAGCGGGAGGGGAGACACAACAGATACGCAGTATTTT.